This T cell receptor (beta chain) was found in a study of spatial heterogeneity in lung cancer. Study context: Beta-chain sequences consistently outnumbered alpha-chain sequences in detection.

This sample's time point: sample taken at primary tumor resection. Whole RNA from tumor, nontumor lung or frozen PBMC was sequenced unsorted. Samples were obtained from some 70 donors, all untreated early-stage non-small cell lung cancer patients. For this clonotype: What it binds is not known.

Unique molecular identifiers, one per molecule, were present on every TCR cDNA molecule. TCRdb processed the 5' RACE reads anew with MiXCR; each CDR3 protein has one entry. The table records tens of thousands of distinct CDR3 sequences, approximately 8.2% of them present only once. General observations from the study: Whereas they appeared in blood less at follow-up, ubiquitous expanded tumor TCRs appeared there more at resection.

V was pared by 1 base and J by 4 bases, with 4 bases between. The V gene's germline CDR1 is LNHNV and CDR2 YYDKDF (reference sequence). This CDR3 has 12 amino acids. Here the sequenced sample was PBMCs, taken at surgery. The chain links TRBV15 to TRBJ1-1; D remains unclear. The sequence derives from a male donor with early-stage non-small cell lung cancer. The CDR3 protein is CATSRGFTEAFF. DNA of the CDR3: TGTGCCACCAGCAGAGGATTCACTGAAGCTTTCTTT.